A single TCR beta chain is shown here with its context. Trimming cost V 2 bases and J 5 bases, with 9 bases left between them. Germline CDR1 MNHNY, CDR2 SVGAGI (reference sequence). The CDR3 contains 13 residues. This sample is drawn from a study of OX40 agonist ivuxolimab in advanced cancers. Study context: Dose-escalation cases comprised hepatocellular carcinoma, melanoma, renal cell or head and neck cancer.

The table came from immunoSEQ multiplex PCR; TCRdb's copy has only in-frame clones and leaves some out. The sample has about 61,000 clones, less than 90% seen once. This clonotype originated in an adult with an advanced solid tumor such as melanoma, head and neck, liver or kidney cancer. The specimen comprised CD4+ or CD8+ T cells sorted from blood, sampled in a trial of the OX40 agonist ivuxolimab. V gene TRBV6-6 combines with J gene TRBJ1-2; possibly TRBD1 for D (6 bases). CDR3 DNA: TGTGCCAGCAGTTACACCGGACAGTATGGCTACACCTTC. Amino acids: CASSYTGQYGYTF.